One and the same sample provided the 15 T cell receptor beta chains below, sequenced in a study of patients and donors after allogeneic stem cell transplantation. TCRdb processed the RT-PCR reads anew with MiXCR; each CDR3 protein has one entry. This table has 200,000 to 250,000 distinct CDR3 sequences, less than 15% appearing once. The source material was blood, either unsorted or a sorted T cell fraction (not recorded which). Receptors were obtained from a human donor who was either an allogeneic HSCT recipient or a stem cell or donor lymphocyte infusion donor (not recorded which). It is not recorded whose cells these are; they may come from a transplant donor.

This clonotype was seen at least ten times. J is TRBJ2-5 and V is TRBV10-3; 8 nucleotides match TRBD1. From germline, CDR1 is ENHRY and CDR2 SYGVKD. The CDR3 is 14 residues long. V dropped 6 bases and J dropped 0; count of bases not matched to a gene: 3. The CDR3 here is CAISPTGDQETQYF. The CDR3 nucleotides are TGTGCCATCAGCCCGACAGGGGACCAAGAGACCCAGTACTTC.

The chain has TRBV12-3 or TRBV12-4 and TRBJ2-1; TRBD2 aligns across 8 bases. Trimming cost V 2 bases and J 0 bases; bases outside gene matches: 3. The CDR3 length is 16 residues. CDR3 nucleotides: TGTGCCAGCAGTTTAAGCGGGGGAGACTCCTACAATGAGCAGTTCTTC. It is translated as CASSLSGGDSYNEQFF.

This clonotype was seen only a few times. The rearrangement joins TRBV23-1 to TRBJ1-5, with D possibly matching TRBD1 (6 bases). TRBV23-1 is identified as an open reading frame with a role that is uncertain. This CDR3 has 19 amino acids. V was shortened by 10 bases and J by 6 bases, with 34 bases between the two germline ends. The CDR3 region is CATEPNAWGRYDYCQPQHF. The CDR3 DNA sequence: TGCGCCACCGAGCCCAATGCATGGGGGCGATACGACTACTGTCAGCCCCAGCATTTT.

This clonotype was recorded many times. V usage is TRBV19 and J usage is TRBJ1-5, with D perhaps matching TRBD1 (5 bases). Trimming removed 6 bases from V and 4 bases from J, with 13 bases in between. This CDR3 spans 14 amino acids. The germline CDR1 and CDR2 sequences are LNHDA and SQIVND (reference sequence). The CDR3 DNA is TGTGCCAGTAGCAACGCGGGGGTAAATCAGCCCCAGCATTTT. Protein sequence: CASSNAGVNQPQHF.

The CDR3: CASSPAGGTYSNQPQHF. The CDR3 bases are TGCGCCAGCAGCCCCGCCGGCGGGACATATAGCAATCAGCCCCAGCATTTT. The chain combines TRBV5-1 with TRBJ1-5; D is possibly TRBD1 (6 bases). V was shortened by 4 bases and J by 0 bases, with 17 bases between the two germline ends. Germline CDR1 and CDR2: SGHRS and YFSETQ. The CDR3 consists of 17 residues. The whole variable domain, remainder taken from reference TRBV5-1 and TRBJ1-5, is KAGVTQTPRYLIKTRGQQVTLSCSPISGHRSVSWYQQTPGQGLQFLFEYFSETQRNKGNFPGRFSGRQFSNSRSEMNVSTLELGDSALYLCASSPAGGTYSNQPQHFGDGTRLSIL.

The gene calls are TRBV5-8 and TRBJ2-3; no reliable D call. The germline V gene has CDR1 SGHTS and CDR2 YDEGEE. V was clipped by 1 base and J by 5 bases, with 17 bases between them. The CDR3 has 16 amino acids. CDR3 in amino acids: CASSLSGVGRGDTQYF. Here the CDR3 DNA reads TGTGCCAGCAGCTTGAGTGGGGTTGGAAGAGGAGATACGCAGTATTTT.

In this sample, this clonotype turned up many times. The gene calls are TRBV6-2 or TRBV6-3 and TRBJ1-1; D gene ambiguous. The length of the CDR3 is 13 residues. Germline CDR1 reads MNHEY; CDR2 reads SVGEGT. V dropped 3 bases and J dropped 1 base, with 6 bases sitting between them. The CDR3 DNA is TGTGCCAGCAGTTATACGGGGAACACTGAAGCTTTCTTT. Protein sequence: CASSYTGNTEAFF.

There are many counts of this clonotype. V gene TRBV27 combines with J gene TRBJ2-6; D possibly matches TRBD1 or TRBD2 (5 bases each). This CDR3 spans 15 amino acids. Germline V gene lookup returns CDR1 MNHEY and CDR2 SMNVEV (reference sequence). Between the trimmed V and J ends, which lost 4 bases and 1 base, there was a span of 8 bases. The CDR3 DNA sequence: TGTGCCAGCAGTTGGGACGGTTCTGGGGCCAACGTCCTGACTTTC. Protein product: CASSWDGSGANVLTF.

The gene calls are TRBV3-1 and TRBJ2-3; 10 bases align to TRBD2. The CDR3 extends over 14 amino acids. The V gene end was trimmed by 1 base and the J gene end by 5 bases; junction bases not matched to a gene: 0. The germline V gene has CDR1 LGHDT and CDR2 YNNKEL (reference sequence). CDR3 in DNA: TGTGCCAGCAGCCAAGGACTAGCGGGAGATACGCAGTATTTT. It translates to CASSQGLAGDTQYF.

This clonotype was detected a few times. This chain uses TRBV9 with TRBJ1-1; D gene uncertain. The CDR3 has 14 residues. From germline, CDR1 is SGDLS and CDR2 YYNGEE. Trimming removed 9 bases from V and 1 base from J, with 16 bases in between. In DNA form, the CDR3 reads TGTGCCACCGAAAGCCCCAGAAGGAACACTGAAGCTTTCTTT. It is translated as CATESPRRNTEAFF.

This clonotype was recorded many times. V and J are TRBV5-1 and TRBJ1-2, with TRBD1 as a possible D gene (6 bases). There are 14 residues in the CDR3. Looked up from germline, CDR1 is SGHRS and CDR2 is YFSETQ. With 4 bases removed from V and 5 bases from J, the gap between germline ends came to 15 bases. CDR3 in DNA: TGCGCCAGCAGCCTCCAACAGGGATCATATGGCTACACCTTC. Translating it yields CASSLQQGSYGYTF.

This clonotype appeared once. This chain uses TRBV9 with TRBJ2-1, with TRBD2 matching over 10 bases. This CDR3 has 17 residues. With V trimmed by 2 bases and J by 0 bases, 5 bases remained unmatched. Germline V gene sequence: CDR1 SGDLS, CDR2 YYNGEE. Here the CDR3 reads CASSVGTSAFSYNEQFF. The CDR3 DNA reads TGTGCCAGCAGCGTGGGGACTAGCGCATTCTCCTACAATGAGCAGTTCTTC.

The CDR3 spells CPPDSNQPQHF. In DNA form, the CDR3 reads TGTCCCCCGGATAGCAATCAGCCCCAGCATTTT. The chain recombines TRBV6-2 or TRBV6-3 with TRBJ1-5; no definite D call. The length of the CDR3 is 11 residues. CDR1 and CDR2 from the germline V gene are MNHEY and SVGEGT.

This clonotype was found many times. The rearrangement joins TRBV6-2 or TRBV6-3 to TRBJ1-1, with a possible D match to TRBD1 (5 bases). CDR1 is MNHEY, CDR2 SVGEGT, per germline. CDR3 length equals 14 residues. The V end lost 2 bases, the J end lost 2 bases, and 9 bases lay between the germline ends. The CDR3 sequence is CASSYHDSNTEAFF. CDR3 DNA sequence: TGTGCCAGCAGTTACCACGACAGTAACACTGAAGCTTTCTTT.

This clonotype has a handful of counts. This CDR3 is CASSNMGTGGYNEQFF. The CDR3 DNA reads as TGTGCCAGCAGCAACATGGGGACAGGGGGCTACAATGAGCAGTTCTTC. The chain carries TRBV5-6 and TRBJ2-1; 11 bases line up with TRBD1. J gave up 3 bases and V 4 bases, and 6 bases lay outside the gene matches. The CDR3 loop spans 16 amino acids. CDR1 is SGHDT, CDR2 YYEEEE, per germline. The variable domain in full, with the rest retrieved from reference TRBV5-6 and TRBJ2-1, is DAGVTQSPTHLIKTRGQQVTLRCSPKSGHDTVSWYQQALGQGPQFIFQYYEEEERQRGNFPDRFSGHQFPNYSSELNVNALLLGDSALYLCASSNMGTGGYNEQFFGPGTRLTVL.